The next 9 T cell receptor beta chains were all read from a single sample in a study of blood T cell repertoires in COVID-19. The assay was immunoSEQ multiplex PCR, and TCRdb's table has in-frame clones only and misses some. The table records tens of thousands of clones, roughly 80% of them present only once. The sequenced sample was peripheral blood. Receptor source: a human donor in a cohort sampled during active COVID-19.

The chain joins TRBV11-1 to TRBJ2-7; maybe TRBD2 (7 bases). V was clipped by 6 bases and J by 3 bases, with 12 bases between them. Germline CDR1 is SGHAT and CDR2 is FQDESV (reference sequence). The CDR3 consists of 13 residues. In DNA form, the CDR3 reads TGTGCCAGCAGTGGGGGGGCGTTCTACGAGCAGTACTTC. As protein: CASSGGAFYEQYF.

The J gene is TRBJ2-7, the V gene TRBV14, with 10 bases lining up with TRBD2. In germline, CDR1 is SGHDN, CDR2 FVKESK. The CDR3 spans 14 residues. The V gene end was trimmed by 4 bases and the J gene end by 4 bases; junction bases not matched to a gene: 4. The CDR3 loop is CASSRDSGGYEQYF. The CDR3 nucleotides read TGTGCCAGCAGCCGGGATAGCGGGGGGTACGAGCAGTACTTC.

The chain has TRBV2 and TRBJ2-3; 8 nucleotides line up with TRBD2. The CDR3 totals 14 residues. From germline, CDR1 is SNHLY and CDR2 FYNNEI. V lost 5 bases to trimming and J lost 3 bases; unmatched junction nucleotides: 4. CDR3 nucleotides: TGTGCCAGCAGTAGCGGGAGTACGACAGATACGCAGTATTTT. It translates to CASSSGSTTDTQYF.

This clone was recorded once. This chain joins TRBV7-6 and TRBJ2-5; a possible D gene is TRBD2 (5 bases). The CDR3 is made up of 13 amino acids. The germline CDR1 and CDR2 sequences are SGHVS and FNYEAQ. Trimming took off 0 bases at V and 14 bases at J, with 16 bases between the two ends. The CDR3 DNA reads TGTGCCAGCAGCTTAGCGGGCACGGGGAGTCACTACTTC. Residues: CASSLAGTGSHYF.

The J gene is TRBJ2-7, the V gene TRBV5-1, with a possible D match to TRBD1 (6 bases). V was shortened by 4 bases and J by 1 base, with 9 bases between the two germline ends. The CDR3 runs 13 residues. Germline V gives CDR1 SGHRS, CDR2 YFSETQ. The CDR3 region has the DNA TGCGCCAGCAGCACAGACAGGTCCTACGAGCAGTACTTC. It encodes CASSTDRSYEQYF.

The rearrangement uses TRBV28 and TRBJ2-2; D remains unclear. This CDR3 has 19 amino acids. Germline CDR1 is MDHEN and CDR2 is SYDVKM. Trimming pared 4 bases from V and 1 base from J, leaving 22 bases between. This chain's CDR3 is CASSSVFRARPGNTGELFF. The CDR3, as DNA: TGTGCCAGCAGTTCCGTTTTCAGAGCCAGACCGGGGAACACCGGGGAGCTGTTTTTT.

The chain has TRBV7-6 and TRBJ2-2; no firm D call. CDR1 is SGHVS and CDR2 is FNYEAQ in the germline V gene. Trimming shortened V by 6 bases and J by 2 bases, and 13 bases separated the two germline ends. This CDR3 region has 15 residues. CDR3 nucleotides: TGTGCCAGCAGTCCCCTAGTAGCAAACACCGGGGAGCTGTTTTTT. Translation: CASSPLVANTGELFF.

This clone was seen more than once but under ten times. V is TRBV28 and J is TRBJ1-5; D unclear. Deletions cut 6 bases from V and 6 bases from J, with 15 bases between. CDR1 and CDR2 from the germline V gene are MDHEN and SYDVKM. The CDR3 spans 14 residues. CDR3 in amino acids: CASSEISNGQPQHF. DNA for the CDR3: TGTGCCAGCAGCGAGATTAGCAACGGTCAGCCCCAGCATTTT.

The J gene is TRBJ2-1, the V gene TRBV7-9, with 11 bases fitting TRBD2. CDR1 and CDR2 (germline): SEHNR, FQNEAQ (reference sequence). With V trimmed by 5 bases and J by 3 bases, 6 bases remained unmatched. CDR3 length: 16 residues. The CDR3 here is CASSRIAGGDYNEQFF. CDR3 nucleotide sequence: TGTGCCAGCAGCCGGATAGCGGGGGGGGACTACAATGAGCAGTTCTTC.